The clone carrying this T cell receptor beta chain was found a few times. This entry belongs to a study of T cells after posttransplantation cyclophosphamide. The protocol was immunoSEQ multiplex PCR, while the TCRdb copy is restricted to in-frame clones and leaves out a portion. The data show about 25,000 clones, none appearing only once, with less than 2% held by the ten largest. Busulfan-fludarabine conditioning, marrow transplant, and cyclophosphamide on days +3 and +4 were administered. The receptor's source is a male patient younger than 35 who received an allogeneic stem cell transplant from a related donor, was CMV-positive, and had no GVHD. The graft donor may have given rise to some T cells. Here the sequenced sample was PBMCs, taken after allogeneic stem cell transplant with posttransplant cyclophosphamide.

The CDR3 DNA sequence: TGTGCCAGCAGTTTATCGCTAGCGGGGGGGATGAGCACAGATACGCAGTATTTT. Residues: CASSLSLAGGMSTDTQYF. The chain has TRBV27 and TRBJ2-3, with TRBD2 identical over 12 bases. Losses at the gene ends were 0 bases for V and 0 bases for J; bases not matched to a gene: 4. This CDR3 comprises 18 residues. Germline V gene data show CDR1 as MNHEY and CDR2 as SMNVEV (reference sequence).